These T cell receptor beta chains were read from a single sample in a study of blood T cell repertoires in COVID-19. Using immunoSEQ multiplex PCR, the repertoire was profiled, and TCRdb retains in-frame clones only, with some absent. The table records about 97,000 clones, 80% to 90% of them present only once. Material: peripheral blood. All receptors come from a human donor in a cohort sampled during active COVID-19. CDR3s include the opening cysteine and the closing phenylalanine or tryptophan. The D gene is left open where the match is weak. Size is stated for part of the rows, as once, few or many counts, or as a class when the clone is expanded.

clone_size: .
j_call: TRBJ2-1
v_call: TRBV6-2/TRBV6-3
d_call: TRBD2
cdr3_aa: CASSYSRLAGGPGEQFF
cdr3_nt: TGTGCCAGCAGTTACTCCCGCCTAGCGGGAGGGCCCGGGGAGCAGTTCTTC

clone_size: .
j_call: TRBJ1-3
v_call: TRBV5-5
d_call: TRBD1
cdr3_aa: CASSLGQGYSGNTIYF
cdr3_nt: TGTGCCAGCAGCTTAGGACAGGGTTACTCTGGAAACACCATATATTTT

clone_size: .
j_call: TRBJ2-2
v_call: TRBV18
d_call: TRBD1
cdr3_aa: CASSPSVPGQGSGELFF
cdr3_nt: TGTGCCAGCTCACCATCAGTACCGGGACAGGGGTCCGGGGAGCTGTTTTTT

clone_size: once
j_call: TRBJ1-1
v_call: TRBV10-3
d_call: .
cdr3_aa: CAISGIDTNTEAFF
cdr3_nt: TGTGCCATCAGTGGGATAGACACGAACACTGAAGCTTTCTTT

clone_size: .
j_call: TRBJ2-3
v_call: TRBV30
d_call: .
cdr3_aa: CAWSSPGDTQYF
cdr3_nt: TGTGCCTGGAGTTCCCCGGGGGATACGCAGTATTTT

clone_size: .
j_call: TRBJ1-1
v_call: TRBV29-1
d_call: .
cdr3_aa: CSVLIRPRSTEAFF
cdr3_nt: TGCAGCGTTCTAATCCGACCACGGAGCACTGAAGCTTTCTTT

clone_size: .
j_call: TRBJ2-7
v_call: TRBV27
d_call: .
cdr3_aa: CASSLYKNYEQYF
cdr3_nt: TGTGCCAGCAGTTTATACAAAAACTACGAGCAGTACTTC

clone_size: few
j_call: TRBJ1-1
v_call: TRBV6-2/TRBV6-3
d_call: .
cdr3_aa: CASSFGNTEAFF
cdr3_nt: TGTGCCAGCAGTTTCGGGAACACTGAAGCTTTCTTT

clone_size: .
j_call: TRBJ1-5
v_call: TRBV6-5
d_call: .
cdr3_aa: CASSSPYSNQPQHF
cdr3_nt: TGTGCCAGCAGTTCTCCTTATAGCAATCAGCCCCAGCATTTT

clone_size: .
j_call: TRBJ2-4
v_call: TRBV7-3
d_call: TRBD1
cdr3_aa: CASSVPGQGRLYF
cdr3_nt: TGTGCCAGCAGCGTCCCCGGACAGGGGAGGTTGTACTTC

clone_size: .
j_call: TRBJ1-1
v_call: TRBV11-2
d_call: TRBD1
cdr3_aa: CASRDRDLNTEAFF
cdr3_nt: TGTGCCAGCAGGGACAGGGACTTGAACACTGAAGCTTTCTTT

clone_size: many
j_call: TRBJ1-3
v_call: TRBV5-1
d_call: .
cdr3_aa: CASSLDGNTIYF
cdr3_nt: TGCGCCAGCAGCTTGGACGGGAACACCATATATTTT

clone_size: .
j_call: TRBJ1-5
v_call: TRBV10-3
d_call: .
cdr3_aa: CAMNSPNQPQHF
cdr3_nt: TGTGCCATGAACAGCCCCAATCAGCCCCAGCATTTT

clone_size: .
j_call: TRBJ1-2
v_call: TRBV6-6
d_call: .
cdr3_aa: CASSGGGRDYGYTF
cdr3_nt: TGTGCCAGCAGTGGGGGAGGCAGGGATTATGGCTACACCTTC

clone_size: .
j_call: TRBJ2-5
v_call: TRBV5-4
d_call: TRBD1
cdr3_aa: CASSRAPGRQGQETQYF
cdr3_nt: TGTGCCAGCAGCCGTGCACCCGGTCGACAGGGACAAGAGACCCAGTACTTC

clone_size: .
j_call: TRBJ2-1
v_call: TRBV12-3/TRBV12-4
d_call: .
cdr3_aa: CASSLRGAVEQFF
cdr3_nt: TGTGCCAGCAGTTTACGGGGGGCGGTGGAGCAGTTCTTC

clone_size: .
j_call: TRBJ1-2
v_call: TRBV30
d_call: .
cdr3_aa: CAWSYDGYGYTF
cdr3_nt: TGTGCCTGGAGCTACGATGGCTATGGCTACACCTTC

clone_size: .
j_call: TRBJ1-2
v_call: TRBV28
d_call: TRBD1
cdr3_aa: CASSLSRGLSNYGYTF
cdr3_nt: TGTGCCAGCAGTTTATCCAGGGGGTTGAGTAACTATGGCTACACCTTC

clone_size: .
j_call: TRBJ1-5
v_call: TRBV5-8
d_call: .
cdr3_aa: CASSFVDKVDPSNQPQHF
cdr3_nt: TGTGCCAGCAGCTTTGTGGACAAAGTCGACCCTAGCAATCAGCCCCAGCATTTT

clone_size: .
j_call: TRBJ2-7
v_call: TRBV2
d_call: .
cdr3_aa: CASSDSYYEQYF
cdr3_nt: TGTGCCAGCAGTGACTCGTACTACGAGCAGTACTTC

clone_size: .
j_call: TRBJ2-5
v_call: TRBV25-1
d_call: .
cdr3_aa: CASSRGTWQETQYF
cdr3_nt: TGTGCCAGCAGTAGGGGGACATGGCAAGAGACCCAGTACTTC

clone_size: .
j_call: TRBJ2-1
v_call: TRBV3-1/TRBV3-2
d_call: TRBD1
cdr3_aa: CASSPGDRVGNEQFF
cdr3_nt: TGTGCCAGCAGCCCGGGGGACAGGGTCGGCAATGAGCAGTTCTTC

clone_size: .
j_call: TRBJ1-2
v_call: TRBV4-1
d_call: .
cdr3_aa: CASSHVTVNYGYTF
cdr3_nt: TGCGCCAGCAGCCACGTAACAGTTAACTATGGCTACACCTTC

clone_size: .
j_call: TRBJ2-1
v_call: TRBV5-8
d_call: TRBD2
cdr3_aa: CASSLDGGGEQFF
cdr3_nt: TGTGCCAGCAGCTTGGACGGGGGGGGTGAGCAGTTCTTC

clone_size: once
j_call: TRBJ2-7
v_call: TRBV28
d_call: .
cdr3_aa: CASSLGRGYEQYF
cdr3_nt: TGTGCCAGCAGTTTAGGCAGGGGTTACGAGCAGTACTTC

clone_size: .
j_call: TRBJ2-7
v_call: TRBV12-3/TRBV12-4
d_call: .
cdr3_aa: CASSFGPNYEQYF
cdr3_nt: TGTGCCAGCAGTTTTGGCCCGAACTACGAGCAGTACTTC

clone_size: .
j_call: TRBJ1-2
v_call: TRBV29-1
d_call: .
cdr3_aa: CSSFQGLYGYTF
cdr3_nt: TGCAGCTCCTTCCAGGGCCTCTATGGCTACACCTTC

clone_size: .
j_call: TRBJ2-1
v_call: TRBV2
d_call: TRBD2
cdr3_aa: CASSGRLARNNNYNEQFF
cdr3_nt: TGTGCCAGCAGTGGGAGACTAGCGCGCAACAACAACTACAATGAGCAGTTCTTC

clone_size: .
j_call: TRBJ2-3
v_call: TRBV6-2/TRBV6-3
d_call: .
cdr3_aa: CASSDGDTQYF
cdr3_nt: TGTGCCAGCAGCGACGGGGATACGCAGTATTTT

clone_size: .
j_call: TRBJ2-2
v_call: TRBV9
d_call: .
cdr3_aa: CASSPTAAVVNTGELFF
cdr3_nt: TGTGCCAGCAGCCCCACCGCTGCAGTGGTCAACACCGGGGAGCTGTTTTTT

clone_size: .
j_call: TRBJ2-1
v_call: TRBV19
d_call: TRBD1
cdr3_aa: CASMDRSSYNEQFF
cdr3_nt: TGTGCCAGCATGGACAGGAGCTCCTACAATGAGCAGTTCTTC

clone_size: .
j_call: TRBJ1-2
v_call: TRBV9
d_call: .
cdr3_aa: CASSVEGDYGYTF
cdr3_nt: TGTGCCAGCAGCGTAGAGGGGGACTATGGCTACACCTTC

clone_size: .
j_call: TRBJ2-7
v_call: TRBV5-1
d_call: .
cdr3_aa: CASSLQPGAYEQYF
cdr3_nt: TGCGCCAGCAGCTTGCAGCCCGGAGCCTACGAGCAGTACTTC

clone_size: .
j_call: TRBJ2-1
v_call: TRBV18
d_call: .
cdr3_aa: CASSPQGGIGNEQFF
cdr3_nt: TGTGCCAGCTCACCACAGGGCGGGATCGGTAATGAGCAGTTCTTC

clone_size: few
j_call: TRBJ1-1
v_call: TRBV5-6
d_call: .
cdr3_aa: CASSFGGNTEAFF
cdr3_nt: TGTGCCAGCAGCTTCGGCGGGAACACTGAAGCTTTCTTT

clone_size: .
j_call: TRBJ1-4
v_call: TRBV7-9
d_call: TRBD1
cdr3_aa: CASSLVLGQNEKLFF
cdr3_nt: TGTGCCAGCAGCTTAGTTTTGGGACAGAATGAAAAACTGTTTTTT

clone_size: .
j_call: TRBJ2-1
v_call: TRBV27
d_call: TRBD2
cdr3_aa: CASRPNLAGDSINEQFF
cdr3_nt: TGTGCCAGCAGACCAAACTTAGCGGGAGATTCGATCAATGAGCAGTTCTTC

clone_size: .
j_call: TRBJ1-1
v_call: TRBV19
d_call: .
cdr3_aa: CASSPLGGEAFF
cdr3_nt: TGTGCCAGTAGTCCCCTCGGGGGTGAAGCTTTCTTT

clone_size: .
j_call: TRBJ1-1
v_call: TRBV21-1
d_call: .
cdr3_aa: CASSRGWGLMNTEAFF
cdr3_nt: TGTGCCAGCAGTCGCGGATGGGGCTTAATGAACACTGAAGCTTTCTTT

clone_size: .
j_call: TRBJ1-2
v_call: TRBV7-2
d_call: TRBD1
cdr3_aa: CASSLQGANYGYTF
cdr3_nt: TGTGCCAGCAGCCTTCAGGGGGCTAACTATGGCTACACCTTC

clone_size: few
j_call: TRBJ1-1
v_call: TRBV28
d_call: .
cdr3_aa: CASSLGQQNTEAFF
cdr3_nt: TGTGCCAGCAGTTTAGGACAGCAGAACACTGAAGCTTTCTTT

clone_size: once
j_call: TRBJ2-1
v_call: TRBV5-1
d_call: TRBD1
cdr3_aa: CASSFGQGGRGEQFF
cdr3_nt: TGCGCCAGCAGCTTTGGACAGGGCGGGCGAGGTGAGCAGTTCTTC

clone_size: .
j_call: TRBJ1-4
v_call: TRBV18
d_call: .
cdr3_aa: CASSPRGEKLFF
cdr3_nt: TGTGCCAGCTCACCTAGAGGGGAAAAACTGTTTTTT

clone_size: .
j_call: TRBJ2-7
v_call: TRBV5-8
d_call: .
cdr3_aa: CASSLVAASYEQYF
cdr3_nt: TGTGCCAGCAGCTTGGTGGCCGCCTCCTACGAGCAGTACTTC

clone_size: .
j_call: TRBJ1-3
v_call: TRBV2
d_call: .
cdr3_aa: CANQLPGNTIYF
cdr3_nt: TGTGCCAACCAGTTACCTGGAAACACCATATATTTT

clone_size: once
j_call: TRBJ2-3
v_call: TRBV5-1
d_call: TRBD2
cdr3_aa: CASSPRTSGASTDTQYF
cdr3_nt: TGCGCCAGCAGCCCTCGGACTAGCGGGGCTAGCACAGATACGCAGTATTTT

clone_size: .
j_call: TRBJ2-3
v_call: TRBV2
d_call: .
cdr3_aa: CASTTSGLTDTQYF
cdr3_nt: TGTGCCAGCACGACGAGCGGGCTCACAGATACGCAGTATTTT